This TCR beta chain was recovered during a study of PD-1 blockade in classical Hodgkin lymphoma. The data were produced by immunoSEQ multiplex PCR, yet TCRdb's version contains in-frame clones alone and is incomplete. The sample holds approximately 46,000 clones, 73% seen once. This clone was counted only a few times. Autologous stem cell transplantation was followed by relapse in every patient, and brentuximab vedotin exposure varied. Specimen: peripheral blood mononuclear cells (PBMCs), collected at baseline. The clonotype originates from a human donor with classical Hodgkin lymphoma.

The CDR3 region has the DNA TGTGCCAGCAGTTTCTATTGGGACACTCCGAACACCGGGGAGCTGTTTTTT. Translating it yields CASSFYWDTPNTGELFF. The V and J genes are TRBV28 and TRBJ2-2; the D gene is possibly TRBD1 (6 bases). Per the germline V gene, CDR1 is MDHEN and CDR2 is SYDVKM. Trimming cost V 3 bases and J 0 bases, with 14 bases left between them. The CDR3 runs 17 residues.